A single sample gave rise to the 15 T cell receptor beta chains below, sequenced in a study of blood T cell repertoires in COVID-19. Sequencing was performed with immunoSEQ multiplex PCR; in TCRdb, only in-frame clones are kept and a portion is missing. This sample carries around 82,000 clones, approximately 85% of them seen once, and the ten largest clones take around a tenth. The sequenced sample was peripheral blood. All receptors come from a man aged 45-65 years with COVID-19, enrolled during active disease.

J is TRBJ1-1 and V is TRBV12-3 or TRBV12-4; TRBD1 matches 8 bases. The V gene end was trimmed by 8 bases and the J gene end by 4 bases; junction bases not matched to a gene: 3. The length of the CDR3 is 12 residues. DNA for the CDR3: TGTGCCAGCGACAGGGGAGGCACTGAAGCTTTCTTT. Translating it yields CASDRGGTEAFF.

The V gene is TRBV4-1, the J gene TRBJ2-1; 10 bases are a match to TRBD2. Trimming removed 2 bases from V and 5 bases from J; junction bases left unmatched: 9. CDR1 and CDR2 from the germline V gene are MGHRA and YSYEKL. This CDR3 spans 17 amino acids. The CDR3 region is CASSQLAGAYQDNEQFF. CDR3 sequence (DNA): TGCGCCAGCAGCCAACTAGCGGGAGCCTACCAAGACAATGAGCAGTTCTTC.

The chain recombines TRBV13 with TRBJ2-1; 9 positions match TRBD2. V gave up 5 bases and J gave up 4 bases; unmatched junction bases: 3. The CDR3 is 14 amino acids. From germline, CDR1 is PRHDT and CDR2 FYEKMQ (reference sequence). The CDR3 DNA reads TGTGCCAGCAGCCCGGGACTAGCTTACAATGAGCAGTTCTTC. This translates into CASSPGLAYNEQFF.

CDR3 protein: CASRVGAGVGNQPQHF. CDR3 DNA sequence: TGTGCCAGCAGGGTAGGGGCGGGGGTCGGCAATCAGCCCCAGCATTTT. The chain couples TRBV28 to TRBJ1-5, with D possibly TRBD1 on 5 matching bases. This CDR3 has 16 residues. Germline assignment: CDR1 MDHEN and CDR2 SYDVKM. The V end was cut by 6 bases, the J end by 2 bases, with 17 bases between.

This chain joins TRBV9 and TRBJ1-2; 7 positions agree with TRBD1. Germline lookup yields CDR1 SGDLS and CDR2 YYNGEE. V lost 4 bases to trimming and J lost 0 bases; unmatched junction nucleotides: 6. CDR3 length: 15 amino acids. The CDR3 region is CASSRRGQTNYGYTF. CDR3 sequence (DNA): TGTGCCAGCAGCCGCCGGGGACAGACTAACTATGGCTACACCTTC.

The genes are TRBV11-2 and TRBJ2-7, with 7 bases fitting TRBD1. The length of the CDR3 is 13 residues. In germline, CDR1 is SGHAT, CDR2 FQNNGV. The J segment lost 7 bases and the V segment lost 3 bases, leaving 6 bases of the junction unmatched. CDR3 nucleotides: TGTGCCAGCAGCTTGGGACAGAGTGTTGAGCAGTACTTC. Its protein is CASSLGQSVEQYF.

V and J are TRBV27 and TRBJ1-2; D unresolved. Trimming removed 3 bases at V and 2 bases at J, with 7 bases between. This CDR3 spans 13 amino acids. Germline loops: CDR1 MNHEY, CDR2 SMNVEV (reference sequence). The CDR3 DNA follows: TGTGCCAGCAGTTTCTTCGGGAACTATGGCTACACCTTC. It yields the protein CASSFFGNYGYTF.

V usage is TRBV30 and J usage is TRBJ1-2; 8 bases map to TRBD1. Per germline, CDR1 GTSNPN and CDR2 SVGIG (reference sequence). The CDR3 loop spans 13 amino acids. V dropped 7 bases and J dropped 3; count of bases not matched to a gene: 7. The CDR3 bases are TGTGCCTTCAAAGGACAGGGAGACTATGGCTACACCTTC. Its protein is CAFKGQGDYGYTF.

This clone was detected a few times. CDR3 residues: CASSYSESGEQYF. CDR3 sequence (DNA): TGTGCCAGCAGTTACTCGGAATCGGGAGAGCAGTACTTC. The chain links TRBV6-2 or TRBV6-3 to TRBJ2-7; D perhaps matches TRBD2 (5 bases). Germline V CDR1 and CDR2: MNHEY, SVGEGT. The V gene lost 0 bases and the J gene lost 7 bases, with 10 bases spanning the gap. The CDR3 has 13 amino acids.

The CDR3 nucleotides read TGTGCCATCAGCCGGACAGGATTCAACACTGAAGCTTTCTTT. Translated: CAISRTGFNTEAFF. This chain joins TRBV10-3 and TRBJ1-1; 7 bases are shared with TRBD1. CDR3 size: 14 residues. The V segment lost 6 bases and the J segment 2 bases; nucleotides outside the gene matches: 6. The germline gives CDR1 ENHRY, CDR2 SYGVKD.

The V gene is TRBV5-5, the J gene TRBJ2-7; D is perhaps TRBD1 (6 bases). Germline V gene lookup returns CDR1 SGHKS and CDR2 YYEKEE (reference sequence). The V end was cut by 4 bases, the J end by 5 bases, with 16 bases between. The CDR3 has 14 amino acids. The CDR3 protein is CASSPGWGLDEQYF. The CDR3 DNA reads as TGTGCCAGCAGCCCAGGGTGGGGGCTGGACGAGCAGTACTTC.

This clone appeared a few times. The rearrangement uses TRBV7-3 and TRBJ2-3, with D possibly being TRBD2 (5 bases). Trimming removed 5 bases at V and 3 bases at J, with 15 bases between. Germline loops: CDR1 SGHTA, CDR2 FQGTGA. The CDR3 sequence is 15 residues long. The CDR3 protein is CASSTTGYRTDTQYF. CDR3 DNA: TGTGCCAGCAGCACCACGGGGTATCGGACAGATACGCAGTATTTT.

The CDR3 nucleotides are TGCAGCGTGAGGACAGGAACATACGAGCAGTACTTC. Its protein is CSVRTGTYEQYF. The genes are TRBV29-1 and TRBJ2-7; 7 bases map to TRBD1. From germline, CDR1 is SQVTM and CDR2 ANQGSEA. This CDR3 has 12 residues. J gave up 4 bases and V 6 bases, and 6 bases lay outside the gene matches.

The J gene is TRBJ1-1, the V gene TRBV6-5; unclear D gene. The V gene lost 7 bases and the J gene lost 3 bases, with 12 bases spanning the gap. CDR1 is MNHEY, CDR2 SVGAGI, per germline. The CDR3 covers 13 residues. DNA for the CDR3: TGTGCCAGCACTAGAGGGAGAGACACTGAAGCTTTCTTT. This sequence encodes CASTRGRDTEAFF.

This clone was detected once. This chain links TRBV2 with TRBJ1-4; 9 nucleotides agree with TRBD1. The CDR3 is made up of 14 amino acids. V gave up 5 bases and J gave up 7 bases; unmatched junction bases: 5. CDR1 SNHLY and CDR2 FYNNEI come from the germline V gene. The CDR3 sequence: CASSLQGAGEKLFF. CDR3 bases: TGTGCCAGCAGTTTACAGGGGGCCGGTGAAAAACTGTTTTTT.